This TCR beta chain was observed in a study of blood T cell repertoires in COVID-19. Assay used: immunoSEQ multiplex PCR; TCRdb lists only in-frame clones, some missing. The sample records under 95,000 clones, 65% to 80% being singletons. After removal of 4 bases from V and 8 bases from J, the junction contained 14 bases not matched to a gene. The CDR3 totals 16 residues. The V gene's germline CDR1 is ENHRY and CDR2 SYGVKD. This chain links TRBV10-3 with TRBJ1-2, with 9 nucleotides matching TRBD1. The TCR was taken from a man in his 60s with active or convalescent COVID-19. The sequenced sample was peripheral blood. For the CDR3, the DNA is TGTGCCATCAGTGGCCTACTCCGGGACAGGGAGCGAGGCTACACCTTC. As protein: CAISGLLRDRERGYTF.